This TCR beta chain was found in a study of shared clonotypes between healthy human individuals. To note about this clone: Other DNA sequences in this sample translate to the same CDR3.

Clones were read by immunoSEQ multiplex PCR, and TCRdb kept only the in-frame ones, dropping some. Altogether about 670,000 clones are present, about two thirds being singletons, with the ten largest covering under 2%. Per the germline V gene, CDR1 is MNHEY and CDR2 is SVGAGI. V was pared by 2 bases and J by 0 bases, with 0 bases of the junction left unmatched. The CDR3 is made up of 14 amino acids. This chain connects TRBV6-5 to TRBJ2-7, with 8 nucleotides matching TRBD2. The material sequenced was memory CD4+ T cells sorted from blood. The subset denotes: CD45RA-negative fraction. The clonotype comes from a woman aged 30 to 39 in good health. The CDR3 protein is CASSYLAGSYEQYF. The CDR3 DNA reads as TGTGCCAGCAGTTACCTAGCGGGCTCCTACGAGCAGTACTTC.